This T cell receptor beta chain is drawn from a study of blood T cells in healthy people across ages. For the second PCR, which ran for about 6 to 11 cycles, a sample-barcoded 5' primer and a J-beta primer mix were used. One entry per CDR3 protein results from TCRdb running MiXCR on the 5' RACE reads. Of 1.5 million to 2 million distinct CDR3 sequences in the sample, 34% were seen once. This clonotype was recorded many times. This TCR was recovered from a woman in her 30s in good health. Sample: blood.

Here the CDR3 DNA reads TGTGCTAGTTCTGGGCTAGCGGAGGAAGAGACCCAGTACTTC. It specifies CASSGLAEEETQYF. The chain links TRBV12-5 to TRBJ2-5; TRBD2 matches at 7 bases. CDR1 is LGHNT and CDR2 is FRNRAP in the germline V gene. This CDR3 comprises 14 residues. J was trimmed by 3 bases and V by 8 bases; bases with no gene match: 9.